The entry below describes one T cell receptor (beta chain). Gene names denote mouse genes. The read is 1 residue too short to cover the CDR3 end, so that end is filled in from the germline J gene. This sample was included in a study of tissue T cells after allogeneic stem cell transplantation. This CDR3 region has 15 residues. The trim removed 0 bases at V and 4 bases at J, leaving 2 bases unmatched. Germline assignment: CDR1 SGHLS and CDR2 HYDKME. Libraries were prepared by immunoSEQ multiplex PCR; TCRdb keeps only in-frame clonotypes and omits some of them. The sample comprises 3,000 to 3,500 clones, around 50% of which are singletons, and 20% to 25% rests with the top ten. Stated time point: mouse harvest day 14 after allogeneic transplant. The graft held 10^6 splenic CD5+ T cells and 10^7 T-cell-depleted bone marrow cells.

The J gene is TRBJ2-7, the V gene TRBV12-2, with TRBD2 matching 13 bases. Sequenced material: gut tissue. This TCR came from a female BALB/c mouse given C57BL/6 T cells with graft-versus-host disease after an allogeneic hematopoietic cell transplant. CDR3 DNA, as far as it was read: TGTGCCAGCTCTCTCGGGACTGGGGGGGGTTATGAACAGTAC. Amino acid sequence: CASSLGTGGGYEQY. The CDR3 in full is CASSLGTGGGYEQYF.